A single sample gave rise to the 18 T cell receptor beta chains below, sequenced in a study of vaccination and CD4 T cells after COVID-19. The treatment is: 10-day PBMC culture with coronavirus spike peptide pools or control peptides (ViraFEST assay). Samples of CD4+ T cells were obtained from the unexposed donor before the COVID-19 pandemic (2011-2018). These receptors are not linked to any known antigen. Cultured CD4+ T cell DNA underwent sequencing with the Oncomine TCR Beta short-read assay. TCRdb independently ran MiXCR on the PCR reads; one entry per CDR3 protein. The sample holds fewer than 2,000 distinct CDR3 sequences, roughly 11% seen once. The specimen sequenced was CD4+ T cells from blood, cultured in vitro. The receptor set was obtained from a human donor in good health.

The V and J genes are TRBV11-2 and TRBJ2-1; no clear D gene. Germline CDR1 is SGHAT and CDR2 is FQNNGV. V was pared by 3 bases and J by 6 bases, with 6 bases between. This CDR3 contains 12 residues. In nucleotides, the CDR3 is TGTGCCAGCAGCTTTCGATCCAATGAGCAGTTCTTC. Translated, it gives CASSFRSNEQFF.

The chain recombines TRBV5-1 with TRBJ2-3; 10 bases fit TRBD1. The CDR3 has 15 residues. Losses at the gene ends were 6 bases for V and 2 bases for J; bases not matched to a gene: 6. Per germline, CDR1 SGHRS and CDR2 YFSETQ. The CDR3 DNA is TGCGCCAGCACTGACAGGGGGCGCATCACAGATACGCAGTATTTT. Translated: CASTDRGRITDTQYF.

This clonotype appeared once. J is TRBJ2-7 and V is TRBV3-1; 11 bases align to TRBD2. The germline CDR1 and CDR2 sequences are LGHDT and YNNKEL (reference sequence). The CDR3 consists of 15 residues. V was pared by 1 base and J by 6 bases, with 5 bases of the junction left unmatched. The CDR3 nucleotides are TGTGCCAGCAGCCAAGGCTCTAGCGGGAGGCTCGAGCAGTACTTC. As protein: CASSQGSSGRLEQYF.

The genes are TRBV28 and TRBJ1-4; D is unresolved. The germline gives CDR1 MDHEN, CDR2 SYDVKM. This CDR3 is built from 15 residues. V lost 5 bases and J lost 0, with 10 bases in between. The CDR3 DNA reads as TGTGCCAGCAGTCCTGCAGGTACAACTAATGAAAAACTGTTTTTT. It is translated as CASSPAGTTNEKLFF.

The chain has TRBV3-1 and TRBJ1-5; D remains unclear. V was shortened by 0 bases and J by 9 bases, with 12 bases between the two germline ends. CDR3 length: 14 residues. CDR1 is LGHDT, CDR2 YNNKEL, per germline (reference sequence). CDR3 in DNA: TGTGCCAGCAGCCAAGATAGGGTGGAACGGCCCCAGCATTTT. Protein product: CASSQDRVERPQHF. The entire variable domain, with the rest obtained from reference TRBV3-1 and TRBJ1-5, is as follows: DTAVSQTPKYLVTQMGNDKSIKCEQNLGHDTMYWYKQDSKKFLKIMFSYNNKELIINETVPNRFSPKSPDKAHLNLHINSLELGDSAVYFCASSQDRVERPQHFGDGTRLSIL.

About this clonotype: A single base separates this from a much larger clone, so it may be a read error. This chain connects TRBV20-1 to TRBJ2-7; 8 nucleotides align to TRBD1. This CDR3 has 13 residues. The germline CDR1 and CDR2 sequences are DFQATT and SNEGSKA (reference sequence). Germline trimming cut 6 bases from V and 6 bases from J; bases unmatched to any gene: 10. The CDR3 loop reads CSAQGQVVCEQYF. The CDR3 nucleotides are TGCAGTGCCCAGGGACAGGTCGTCTGCGAGCAGTACTTC.

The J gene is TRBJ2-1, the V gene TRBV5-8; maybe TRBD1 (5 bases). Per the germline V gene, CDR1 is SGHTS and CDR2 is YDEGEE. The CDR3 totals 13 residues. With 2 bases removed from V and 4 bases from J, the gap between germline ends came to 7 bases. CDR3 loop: CASSFTGYNEQFF. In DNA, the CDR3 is TGTGCCAGCAGCTTCACAGGTTACAATGAGCAGTTCTTC.

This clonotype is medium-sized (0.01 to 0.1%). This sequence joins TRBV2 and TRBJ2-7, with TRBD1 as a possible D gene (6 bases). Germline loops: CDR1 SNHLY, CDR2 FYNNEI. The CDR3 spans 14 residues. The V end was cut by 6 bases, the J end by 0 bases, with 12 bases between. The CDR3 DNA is TGTGCCAGCAGAGTGGACAGTTACTCCTACGAGCAGTACTTC. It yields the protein CASRVDSYSYEQYF. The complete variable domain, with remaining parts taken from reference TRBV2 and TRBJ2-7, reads EPEVTQTPSHQVTQMGQEVILRCVPISNHLYFYWYRQILGQKVEFLVSFYNNEISEKSEIFDDQFSVERPDGSNFTLKIRSTKLEDSAMYFCASRVDSYSYEQYFGPGTRLTVT.

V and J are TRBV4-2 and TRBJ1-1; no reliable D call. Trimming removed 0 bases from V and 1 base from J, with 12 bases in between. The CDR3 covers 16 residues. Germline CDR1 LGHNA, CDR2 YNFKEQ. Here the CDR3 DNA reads TGTGCCAGCAGCCAAGAGTTTGGACGGACGAACACTGAAGCTTTCTTT. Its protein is CASSQEFGRTNTEAFF.

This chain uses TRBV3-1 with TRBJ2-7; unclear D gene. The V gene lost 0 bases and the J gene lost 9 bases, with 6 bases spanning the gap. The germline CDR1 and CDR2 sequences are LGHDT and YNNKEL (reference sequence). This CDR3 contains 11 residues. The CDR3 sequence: CASSQDKVQYF. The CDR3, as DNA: TGTGCCAGCAGCCAAGATAAGGTGCAGTACTTC.

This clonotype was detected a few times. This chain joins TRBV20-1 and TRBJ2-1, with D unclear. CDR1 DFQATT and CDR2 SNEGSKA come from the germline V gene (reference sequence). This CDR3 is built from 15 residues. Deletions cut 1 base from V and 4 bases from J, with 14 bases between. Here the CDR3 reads CSARARNLGYNEQFF. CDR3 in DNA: TGCAGTGCTAGAGCTAGGAATTTGGGGTACAATGAGCAGTTCTTC.

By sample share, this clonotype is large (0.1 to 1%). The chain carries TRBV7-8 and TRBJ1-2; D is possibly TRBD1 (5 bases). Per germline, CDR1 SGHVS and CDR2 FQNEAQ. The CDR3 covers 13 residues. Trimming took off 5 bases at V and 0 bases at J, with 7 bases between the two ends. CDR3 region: CASSKDTNYGYTF. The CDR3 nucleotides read TGTGCCAGCAGCAAGGACACTAACTATGGCTACACCTTC.

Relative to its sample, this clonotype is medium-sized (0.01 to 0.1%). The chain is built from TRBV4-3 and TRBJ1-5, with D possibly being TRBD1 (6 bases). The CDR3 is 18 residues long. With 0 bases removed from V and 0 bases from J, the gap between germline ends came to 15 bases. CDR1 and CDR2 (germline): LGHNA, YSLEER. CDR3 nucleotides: TGCGCCAGCAGCCAAGACCCACCCGGGACAAGTAGCAATCAGCCCCAGCATTTT. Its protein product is CASSQDPPGTSSNQPQHF.

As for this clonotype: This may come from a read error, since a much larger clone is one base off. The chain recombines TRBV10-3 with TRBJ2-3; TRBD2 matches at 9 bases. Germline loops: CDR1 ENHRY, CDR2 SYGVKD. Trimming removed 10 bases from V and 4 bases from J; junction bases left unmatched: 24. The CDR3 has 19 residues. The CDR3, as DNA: TGTGCCAGCTCCGGGACTAGCAACCCTAAAGGCTCTAGCGCAGATACGCAGTATTTT. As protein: CASSGTSNPKGSSADTQYF.

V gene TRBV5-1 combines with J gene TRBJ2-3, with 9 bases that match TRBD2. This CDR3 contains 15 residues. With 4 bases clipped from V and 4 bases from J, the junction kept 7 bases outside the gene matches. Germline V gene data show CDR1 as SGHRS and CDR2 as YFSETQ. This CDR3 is CASSPSAGGSDTQYF. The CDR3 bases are TGCGCCAGCAGCCCCTCGGCGGGAGGGTCAGATACGCAGTATTTT.

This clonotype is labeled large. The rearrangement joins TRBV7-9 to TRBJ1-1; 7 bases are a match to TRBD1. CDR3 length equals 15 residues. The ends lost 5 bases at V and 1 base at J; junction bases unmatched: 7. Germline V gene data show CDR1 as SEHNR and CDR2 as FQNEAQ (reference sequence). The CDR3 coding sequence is TGTGCCAGCAGCGGTTGGGACAGCGAGAACACTGAAGCTTTCTTT. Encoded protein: CASSGWDSENTEAFF.

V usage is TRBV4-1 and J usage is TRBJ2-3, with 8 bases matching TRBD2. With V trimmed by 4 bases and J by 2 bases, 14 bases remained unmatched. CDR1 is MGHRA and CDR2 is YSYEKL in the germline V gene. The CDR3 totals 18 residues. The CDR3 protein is CASSPGPSFSGNTDTQYF. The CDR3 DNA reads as TGCGCCAGCAGCCCCGGACCTTCTTTTAGCGGGAACACAGATACGCAGTATTTT.

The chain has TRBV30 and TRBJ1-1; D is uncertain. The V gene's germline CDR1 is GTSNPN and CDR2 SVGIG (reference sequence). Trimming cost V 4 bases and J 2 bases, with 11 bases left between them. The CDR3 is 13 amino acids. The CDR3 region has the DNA TGTGCCTGGAACTCGGGGTCCAACACTGAAGCTTTCTTT. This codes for CAWNSGSNTEAFF. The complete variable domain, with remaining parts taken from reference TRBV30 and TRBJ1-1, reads SQTIHQWPATLVQPVGSPLSLECTVEGTSNPNLYWYRQAAGRGLQLLFYSVGIGQISSEVPQNLSASRPQDRQFILSSKKLLLSDSGFYLCAWNSGSNTEAFFGQGTRLTVV.